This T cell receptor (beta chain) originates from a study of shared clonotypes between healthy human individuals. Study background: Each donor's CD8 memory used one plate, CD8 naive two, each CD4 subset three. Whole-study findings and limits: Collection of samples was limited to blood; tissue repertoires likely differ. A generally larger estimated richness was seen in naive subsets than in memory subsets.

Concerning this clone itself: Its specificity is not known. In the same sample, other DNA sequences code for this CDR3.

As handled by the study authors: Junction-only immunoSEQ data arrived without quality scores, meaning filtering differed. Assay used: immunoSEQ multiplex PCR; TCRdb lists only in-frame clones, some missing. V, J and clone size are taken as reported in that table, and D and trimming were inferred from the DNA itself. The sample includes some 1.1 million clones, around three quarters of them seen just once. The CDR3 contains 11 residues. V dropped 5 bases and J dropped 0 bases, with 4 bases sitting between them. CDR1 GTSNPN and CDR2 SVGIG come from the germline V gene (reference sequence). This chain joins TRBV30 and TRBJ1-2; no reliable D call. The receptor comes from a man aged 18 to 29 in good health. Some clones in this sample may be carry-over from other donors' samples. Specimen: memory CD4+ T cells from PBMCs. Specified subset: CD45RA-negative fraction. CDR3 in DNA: TGTGCCTGGTCCCCTAACTATGGCTACACCTTC. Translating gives CAWSPNYGYTF.